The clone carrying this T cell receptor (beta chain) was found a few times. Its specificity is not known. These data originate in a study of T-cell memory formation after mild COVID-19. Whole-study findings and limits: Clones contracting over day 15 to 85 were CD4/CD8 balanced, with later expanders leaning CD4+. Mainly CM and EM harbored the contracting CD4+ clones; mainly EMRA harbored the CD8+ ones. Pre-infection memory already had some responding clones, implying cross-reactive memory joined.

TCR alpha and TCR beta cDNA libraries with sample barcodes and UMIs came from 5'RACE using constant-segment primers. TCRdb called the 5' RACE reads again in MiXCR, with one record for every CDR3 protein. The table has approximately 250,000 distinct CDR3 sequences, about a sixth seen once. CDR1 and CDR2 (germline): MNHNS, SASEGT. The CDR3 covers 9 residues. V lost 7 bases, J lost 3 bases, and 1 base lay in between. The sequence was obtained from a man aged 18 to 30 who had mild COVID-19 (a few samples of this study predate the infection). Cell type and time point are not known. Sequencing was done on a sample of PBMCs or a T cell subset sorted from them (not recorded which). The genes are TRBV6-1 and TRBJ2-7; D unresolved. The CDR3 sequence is CASNYEQYF. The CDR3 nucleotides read TGTGCCAGCAACTACGAGCAGTACTTC.